Each of the 20 T cell receptor beta chains below was sequenced from the same sample in a study of cytomegalovirus exposure and HLA in healthy donors. The PCR made use of 60 Vbeta and 13 Jbeta primers. TCRdb's copy holds only in-frame clones and misses some; the assay was immunoSEQ multiplex PCR. The sample lists 150,000 to 200,000 clones, 79% occurring once. Sequencing was performed on PBMCs. The source is a woman in her twenties or thirties in good health and CMV-seropositive.

The rearrangement links TRBV5-1 to TRBJ2-3, with D unclear. In germline, CDR1 is SGHRS, CDR2 YFSETQ. Trimming cost V 1 base and J 5 bases, with 5 bases left between them. The CDR3 has 12 amino acids. This CDR3 is CASSLTEDTQYF. In nucleotides, the CDR3 is TGCGCCAGCAGCTTGACAGAAGATACGCAGTATTTT.

The rearrangement uses TRBV13 and TRBJ2-7; TRBD2 matches 10 bases. The CDR3 length is 16 residues. Per germline, CDR1 PRHDT and CDR2 FYEKMQ (reference sequence). V trimming: 5 bases; J trimming: 0 bases; junction bases outside the gene matches: 7. CDR3 nucleotides: TGTGCCAGCAGCGGCGCTAGCGGGGGTATCTCCTACGAGCAGTACTTC. Translation: CASSGASGGISYEQYF.

V gene TRBV19 combines with J gene TRBJ1-6, with 8 positions matching TRBD1. Trimming cost V 6 bases and J 13 bases; bases outside gene matches: 11. The CDR3 contains 14 residues. The germline V gene encodes CDR1 LNHDA and CDR2 SQIVND (reference sequence). In DNA form, the CDR3 reads TGTGCCAGTAGCGGAACAGGGGGAGGGCATCCCCTCCACTTT. It translates to CASSGTGGGHPLHF.

The V call is TRBV7-2, the J call TRBJ1-5; TRBD1 agrees at 9 bases. J was trimmed by 9 bases and V by 4 bases; bases with no gene match: 10. The V gene's germline CDR1 is SGHTA and CDR2 FQGNSA. The CDR3 has 15 amino acids. CDR3: CASSSGQGGVGPQHF. The DNA for the CDR3 is TGTGCCAGCAGCTCGGGACAGGGTGGGGTGGGGCCCCAGCATTTT.

J is TRBJ1-1 and V is TRBV18; D gene unclear. The CDR3 is 14 residues long. CDR1 is KGHSH and CDR2 is LQKENI in the germline V gene. V lost 4 bases and J 0 bases, leaving 9 bases between the germline ends. In DNA form, the CDR3 reads TGTGCCAGCTCACTCGACCGGGTGAACACTGAAGCTTTCTTT. It specifies CASSLDRVNTEAFF.

The chain is built from TRBV2 and TRBJ2-3; TRBD1 agrees at 8 bases. V was clipped by 7 bases and J by 1 base; unmatched bases: 4. The CDR3 is made up of 14 amino acids. Germline values: CDR1 SNHLY, CDR2 FYNNEI. CDR3: CASTPDRGTDTQYF. CDR3 coding DNA: TGTGCCAGCACCCCGGACAGGGGCACAGATACGCAGTATTTT.

This clone was seen a few times. Here the CDR3 DNA reads TGTGCCAGCAGTGCCGGGACACCTGGAAACACCATATATTTT. Residues: CASSAGTPGNTIYF. The rearrangement links TRBV6-1 to TRBJ1-3, with D perhaps matching TRBD1 (6 bases). V dropped 4 bases and J dropped 2 bases, with 9 bases sitting between them. Germline loops: CDR1 MNHNS, CDR2 SASEGT. The CDR3 runs 14 residues.

The chain uses TRBV10-2 and TRBJ2-1; no reliable D call. Per the germline V gene, CDR1 is WSHSY and CDR2 is SAAADI. The V end was cut by 6 bases, the J end by 4 bases, with 13 bases between. The CDR3 totals 14 residues. The CDR3 DNA sequence: TGCGCCAGCAGCGAGCCCGACGGGTACAATGAGCAGTTCTTC. The encoded protein is CASSEPDGYNEQFF.

This clone was seen only once. This chain links TRBV4-1 with TRBJ2-7; TRBD2 is a possible D gene (6 bases). The CDR3 length is 15 residues. Germline V gene data show CDR1 as MGHRA and CDR2 as YSYEKL. V was cut by 6 bases and J by 0 bases, with 15 bases left in between. The CDR3 region is CASRLLASPSYEQYF. CDR3 sequence (DNA): TGCGCCAGCAGGCTACTAGCTTCCCCCTCCTACGAGCAGTACTTC.

V is TRBV11-2 and J is TRBJ2-2, with D possibly being TRBD1 (5 bases). With 0 bases removed from V and 8 bases from J, the gap between germline ends came to 7 bases. The germline V gene has CDR1 SGHAT and CDR2 FQNNGV. The CDR3 totals 13 residues. The CDR3 nucleotides are TGTGCCAGCAGCTTAGAAGGGGTGGGGGAGCTGTTTTTT. It is translated as CASSLEGVGELFF.

Here the CDR3 reads CASRPYGRGDTEAFF. As DNA, the CDR3 is TGTGCCAGCAGGCCATACGGCCGGGGGGACACTGAAGCTTTCTTT. The chain is built from TRBV11-3 and TRBJ1-1; the D gene is possibly TRBD1 (5 bases). The CDR3 consists of 15 residues. CDR1 SGHNT and CDR2 YENEEA come from the germline V gene. Trimming removed 6 bases at V and 3 bases at J, with 17 bases between.

This CDR3 is CAIRGTGNGNTEAFF. The CDR3 DNA reads TGTGCCATCAGGGGGACAGGGAACGGGAACACTGAAGCTTTCTTT. This chain uses TRBV10-3 with TRBJ1-1; TRBD1 matches at 9 bases. In germline, CDR1 is ENHRY, CDR2 SYGVKD. The CDR3 has 15 residues. The junction had 6 bases not matched to a gene; V was cut back by 6 bases and J by 1 base.

The gene calls are TRBV18 and TRBJ2-7; 9 bases fit TRBD2. J gave up 6 bases and V 4 bases, and 10 bases lay outside the gene matches. Germline CDR1 and CDR2: KGHSH and LQKENI. This CDR3 is 15 amino acids long. The CDR3 sequence is CASSLRIVAGVEQYF. As DNA, the CDR3 is TGTGCCAGCTCACTACGGATAGTAGCGGGAGTCGAGCAGTACTTC. Together with reference TRBV18 and TRBJ2-7, the CDR3 gives the full variable domain: NAGVMQNPRHLVRRRGQEARLRCSPMKGHSHVYWYRQLPEEGLKFMVYLQKENIIDESGMPKERFSAEFPKEGPSILRIQQVVRGDSAAYFCASSLRIVAGVEQYFGPGTRLTVT.

This clone was counted between two and nine times. The V call is TRBV4-1, the J call TRBJ1-3; TRBD1 aligns across 7 bases. Germline-derived CDR1 and CDR2 are MGHRA and YSYEKL. V shed 4 bases and J 0 bases; nucleotides not matched to a gene: 3. The CDR3 consists of 15 residues. DNA of the CDR3: TGCGCCAGCAGCCCGGGACAGAGCTCTGGAAACACCATATATTTT. It encodes CASSPGQSSGNTIYF.

The chain joins TRBV5-1 to TRBJ2-5, with 9 bases fitting TRBD2. The CDR3 covers 18 residues. CDR1 is SGHRS and CDR2 is YFSETQ in the germline V gene. J was trimmed by 3 bases and V by 0 bases; bases with no gene match: 12. As DNA, the CDR3 is TGCGCCAGCAGCTTGGCAGGGACTAGCAATATTCGGGAAGAGACCCAGTACTTC. Its translation is CASSLAGTSNIREETQYF. The full variable domain, rest sourced from reference TRBV5-1 and TRBJ2-5, is KAGVTQTPRYLIKTRGQQVTLSCSPISGHRSVSWYQQTPGQGLQFLFEYFSETQRNKGNFPGRFSGRQFSNSRSEMNVSTLELGDSALYLCASSLAGTSNIREETQYFGPGTRLLVL.

The V gene is TRBV6-4, the J gene TRBJ2-1; no firm D call. Germline CDR1 and CDR2: MRHNA and SNTAGT. The CDR3 contains 14 residues. Trimming shortened V by 0 bases and J by 2 bases, and 5 bases separated the two germline ends. In DNA, the CDR3 is TGTGCCAGCAGTGACTCCACAGCCTACAATGAGCAGTTCTTC. Translating gives CASSDSTAYNEQFF.

The rearrangement joins TRBV7-2 to TRBJ1-5; D remains unclear. Between the trimmed V and J ends, which lost 3 bases and 4 bases, there was a span of 10 bases. The CDR3 is 14 residues long. From germline, CDR1 is SGHTA and CDR2 FQGNSA. The CDR3: CASSFWQANQPQHF. For the CDR3, the DNA is TGTGCCAGCAGCTTTTGGCAGGCAAATCAGCCCCAGCATTTT.

This chain joins TRBV7-2 and TRBJ2-7; 7 bases agree with TRBD1. This CDR3 has 15 amino acids. Germline V lookup: CDR1 SGHTA, CDR2 FQGNSA. V lost 7 bases to trimming and J lost 1 base; unmatched junction nucleotides: 10. In DNA form, the CDR3 reads TGTGCCAGCACCACTGCCGGGACAGAGTCCTACGAGCAGTACTTC. Its protein product is CASTTAGTESYEQYF.

The rearrangement joins TRBV19 to TRBJ2-2; D may be TRBD2 (6 bases). From germline, CDR1 is LNHDA and CDR2 SQIVND (reference sequence). Trimming left V 3 bases short and J 7 bases short, with 9 bases between. The CDR3 is made up of 13 amino acids. The CDR3 coding sequence is TGTGCCAGTAGTATTATGGAGGGCGGGGAGCTGTTTTTT. Amino acid sequence: CASSIMEGGELFF.

This sequence joins TRBV4-3 and TRBJ2-2; TRBD2 might be the D (6 bases). Trimming cost V 4 bases and J 2 bases, with 14 bases left between them. There are 16 residues in the CDR3. CDR1 is LGHNA and CDR2 is YSLEER in the germline V gene. CDR3 DNA sequence: TGCGCCAGCAGCCTTACGGGGGACCCAAACACCGGGGAGCTGTTTTTT. It translates to CASSLTGDPNTGELFF.